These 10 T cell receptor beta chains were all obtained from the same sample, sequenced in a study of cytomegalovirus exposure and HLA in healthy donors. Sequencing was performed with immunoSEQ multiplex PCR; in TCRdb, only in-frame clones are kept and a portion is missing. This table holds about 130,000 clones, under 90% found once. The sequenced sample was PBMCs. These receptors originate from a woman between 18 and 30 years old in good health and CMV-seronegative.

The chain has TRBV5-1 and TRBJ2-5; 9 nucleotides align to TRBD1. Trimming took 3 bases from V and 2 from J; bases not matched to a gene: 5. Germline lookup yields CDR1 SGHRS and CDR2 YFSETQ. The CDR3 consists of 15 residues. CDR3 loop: CASSSRTGEQETQYF. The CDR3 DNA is TGCGCCAGCAGCTCCAGGACAGGGGAACAAGAGACCCAGTACTTC.

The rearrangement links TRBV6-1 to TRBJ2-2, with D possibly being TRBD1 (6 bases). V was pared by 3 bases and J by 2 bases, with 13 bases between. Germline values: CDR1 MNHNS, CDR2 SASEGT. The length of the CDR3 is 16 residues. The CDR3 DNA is TGTGCCAGCAGTGAGTATTGGACAGAAAACACCGGGGAGCTGTTTTTT. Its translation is CASSEYWTENTGELFF.

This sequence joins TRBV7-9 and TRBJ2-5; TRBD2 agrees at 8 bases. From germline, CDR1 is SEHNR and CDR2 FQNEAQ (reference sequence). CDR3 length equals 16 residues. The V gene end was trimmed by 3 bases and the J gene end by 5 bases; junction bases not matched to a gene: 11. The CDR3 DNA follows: TGTGCCAGCAGCTTGACCAGCGGAGCGGGAGCTGAGACCCAGTACTTC. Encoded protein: CASSLTSGAGAETQYF.

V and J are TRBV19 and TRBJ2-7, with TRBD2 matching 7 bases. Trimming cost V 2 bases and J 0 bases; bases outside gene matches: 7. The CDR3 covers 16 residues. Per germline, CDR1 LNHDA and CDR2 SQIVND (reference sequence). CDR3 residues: CASSISAGAPSYEQYF. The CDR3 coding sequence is TGTGCCAGTAGTATATCGGCGGGAGCTCCCTCCTACGAGCAGTACTTC.

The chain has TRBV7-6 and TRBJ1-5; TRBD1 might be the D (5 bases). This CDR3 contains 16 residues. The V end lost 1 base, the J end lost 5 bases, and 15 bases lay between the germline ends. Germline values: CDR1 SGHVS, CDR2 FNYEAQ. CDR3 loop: CASSLGPGLQDQPQHF. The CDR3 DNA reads TGTGCCAGCAGCTTAGGCCCGGGACTCCAGGATCAGCCCCAGCATTTT.

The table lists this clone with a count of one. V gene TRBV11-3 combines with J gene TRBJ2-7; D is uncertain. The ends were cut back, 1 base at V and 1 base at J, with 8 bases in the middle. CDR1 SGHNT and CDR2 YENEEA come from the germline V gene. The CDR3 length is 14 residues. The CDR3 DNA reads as TGTGCCAGCAGCTTAGGGGCTGCTTCCTACGAGCAGTACTTC. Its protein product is CASSLGAASYEQYF.

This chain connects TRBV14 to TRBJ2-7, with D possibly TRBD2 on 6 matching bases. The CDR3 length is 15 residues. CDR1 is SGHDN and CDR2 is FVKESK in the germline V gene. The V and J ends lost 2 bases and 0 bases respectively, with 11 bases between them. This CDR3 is CASSQRLAYSYEQYF. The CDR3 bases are TGTGCCAGCAGCCAACGCCTAGCGTACTCCTACGAGCAGTACTTC. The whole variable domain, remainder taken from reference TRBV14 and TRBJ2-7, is EAGVTQFPSHSVIEKGQTVTLRCDPISGHDNLYWYRRVMGKEIKFLLHFVKESKQDESGMPNNRFLAERTGGTYSTLKVQPAELEDSGVYFCASSQRLAYSYEQYFGPGTRLTVT.

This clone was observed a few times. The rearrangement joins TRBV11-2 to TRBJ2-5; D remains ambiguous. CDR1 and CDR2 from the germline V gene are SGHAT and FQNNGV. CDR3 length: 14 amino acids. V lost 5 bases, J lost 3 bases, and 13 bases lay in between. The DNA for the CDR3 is TGTGCCAGCAGCCAAATCTATCGGGAAGAGACCCAGTACTTC. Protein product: CASSQIYREETQYF.

For the CDR3, the DNA is TGTGCCAGCAGCTCGTACTTGGCTGAAGCTTTCTTT. This gives the protein CASSSYLAEAFF. This sequence joins TRBV11-3 and TRBJ1-1, with no clear D. CDR1 is SGHNT, CDR2 YENEEA, per germline. The V gene lost 4 bases and the J gene lost 6 bases, with 9 bases spanning the gap. The CDR3 sequence is 12 residues long.

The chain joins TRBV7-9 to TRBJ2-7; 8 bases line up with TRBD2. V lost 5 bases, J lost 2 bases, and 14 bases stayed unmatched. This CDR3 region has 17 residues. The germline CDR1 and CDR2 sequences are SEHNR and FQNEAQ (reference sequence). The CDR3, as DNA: TGTGCCAGCAGCCCCCCTTTTAGAGCGGGAGTCCCCTACGAGCAGTACTTC. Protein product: CASSPPFRAGVPYEQYF.